This T cell receptor (beta chain) was retrieved from a study of radiation and T cells in renal cell carcinoma. Libraries were prepared by immunoSEQ multiplex PCR; TCRdb keeps only in-frame clonotypes and omits some of them. This table has 140,000 or so clones, 86% appearing once. As concerns this clone: The target antigen is unknown.

Germline V gives CDR1 SGHTS, CDR2 YDEGEE. V was clipped by 5 bases and J by 6 bases, with 17 bases between them. The CDR3 extends over 14 amino acids. Notes on the study in general: From baseline, blood top tumor clonotypes peaked at 2 weeks post-radiation.

Time point specified: blood 4 weeks post-SBRT, at nephrectomy. Treatment noted: 15 Gy SBRT to primary tumor, nephrectomy 4 weeks later. This renal cell carcinoma was of the clear cell type. The material was blood, obtained from a patient whose treatment included radiotherapy and nephrectomy. The clonotype originates from a woman between 50 and 59 years old with renal cell carcinoma. The rearrangement uses TRBV5-8 and TRBJ1-2; unclear D gene. The CDR3 region is CASRPYGMRDGYTF. The CDR3 nucleotides read TGTGCCAGCAGACCGTACGGGATGAGGGATGGCTACACCTTC.